Listed here are 27 T cell receptor beta chains from one sample, sequenced in a study of beta chain features in type 1 diabetes. Study-wide points: Moderately but significantly shorter TCRB CDR3s were found in Type 1 diabetes patients in all four CD4+ subsets.

No antigen has been identified for these receptors. The whole isolated RNA underwent reverse transcription, so sequencing captured expressed TCRB transcripts. Sequenced by immunoSEQ multiplex PCR; TCRdb stores in-frame clones only, minus some. This table holds 600,000 or so clones, about an eighth found once. What was sequenced was naive CD4+ T cells from blood. The receptors stem from a young man with type 1 diabetes.

This clone has only a few counts. The V call is TRBV7-9, the J call TRBJ2-3, with TRBD1 identical over 9 bases. The V gene end was trimmed by 1 base and the J gene end by 3 bases; junction bases not matched to a gene: 5. The CDR3 is made up of 16 amino acids. Germline V lookup: CDR1 SEHNR, CDR2 FQNEAQ (reference sequence). DNA for the CDR3: TGTGCCAGCAGCTTAGTGGGACAGGGATCTACAGATACGCAGTATTTT. Translation gives CASSLVGQGSTDTQYF.

There are a few counts of this clone. This specimen includes other DNA sequences encoding the same CDR3. The chain recombines TRBV27 with TRBJ2-1; D is unclear. Trimming took 3 bases from V and 4 from J, leaving 4 bases between them. CDR1 MNHEY and CDR2 SMNVEV come from the germline V gene (reference sequence). There are 12 residues in the CDR3. The CDR3, as DNA: TGTGCCAGCAGTTTGGGTTACAATGAGCAGTTCTTC. Amino acids: CASSLGYNEQFF.

This chain connects TRBV6-1 to TRBJ2-7; D remains unclear. Trimming shortened V by 8 bases and J by 2 bases, and 7 bases separated the two germline ends. Germline V gene sequence: CDR1 MNHNS, CDR2 SASEGT. This CDR3 contains 11 residues. CDR3 nucleotide sequence: TGTGCCAGCGGTCTGCCCTACGAGCAGTACTTC. This sequence encodes CASGLPYEQYF.

The chain is built from TRBV5-1 and TRBJ1-1; no reliable D call. Trimming removed 3 bases from V and 1 base from J, with 10 bases in between. This CDR3 has 14 amino acids. Germline V gene data show CDR1 as SGHRS and CDR2 as YFSETQ. CDR3 sequence (DNA): TGCGCCAGCAGCTCCTCCCAGAGGAACACTGAAGCTTTCTTT. This sequence encodes CASSSSQRNTEAFF.

This clone was observed a handful of times. The genes are TRBV25-1 and TRBJ1-1; D is undetermined. V was shortened by 4 bases and J by 4 bases, with 13 bases between the two germline ends. This CDR3 spans 14 amino acids. Germline V gene data show CDR1 as MGHDK and CDR2 as SYGVNS. The DNA of the CDR3 is TGTGCCAGCAGTGTGGGCAGTTGGAGCACTGAAGCTTTCTTT. Its protein product is CASSVGSWSTEAFF.

The rearrangement uses TRBV21-1 and TRBJ1-5. TRBV21-1 is classified as a pseudogene. The CDR3 runs 10 residues. The CDR3 region is CAITNQPQHF. DNA for the CDR3: TGTGCCATTACCAATCAGCCCCAGCATTTT.

The chain joins TRBV7-3 to TRBJ2-5; TRBD1 aligns across 8 bases. The germline V gene encodes CDR1 SGHTA and CDR2 FQGTGA. The CDR3 is 13 amino acids. Germline trimming cut 5 bases from V and 5 bases from J; bases unmatched to any gene: 4. CDR3 coding DNA: TGTGCCAGCAGCCCAAACAGGGGGGAGACCCAGTACTTC. This translates into CASSPNRGETQYF.

The gene calls are TRBV15 and TRBJ2-2; no clear D. Between the trimmed V and J ends, which lost 3 bases and 6 bases, there was a span of 14 bases. The CDR3 length is 15 residues. The germline gives CDR1 LNHNV, CDR2 YYDKDF (reference sequence). The CDR3 loop reads CATSSRLDIAGELFF. In DNA, the CDR3 is TGTGCCACCAGCAGTAGGTTGGATATCGCCGGGGAGCTGTTTTTT.

The CDR3 DNA is TGTGCCAGCAGAAGGGCAGGTTATGGCTACACCTTC. The encoded protein is CASRRAGYGYTF. The chain has TRBV27 and TRBJ1-2; D remains unclear. The germline V gene encodes CDR1 MNHEY and CDR2 SMNVEV (reference sequence). This CDR3 contains 12 residues. V lost 6 bases to trimming and J lost 5 bases, with 10 bases between them.

Regarding this clone: This specimen includes other DNA sequences encoding the same CDR3. This chain links TRBV28 with TRBJ2-1, with 8 positions matching TRBD2. There are 14 residues in the CDR3. The ends lost 7 bases at V and 2 bases at J; junction bases unmatched: 4. Germline lookup yields CDR1 MDHEN and CDR2 SYDVKM. This CDR3 is CASTSGGAYNEQFF. The CDR3, as DNA: TGTGCCAGCACAAGCGGGGGAGCCTACAATGAGCAGTTCTTC. The full variable domain, in which reference TRBV28 and TRBJ2-1 provide the parts outside the CDR3, is DVKVTQSSRYLVKRTGEKVFLECVQDMDHENMFWYRQDPGLGLRLIYFSYDVKMKEKGDIPEGYSVSREKKERFSLILESASTNQTSMYLCASTSGGAYNEQFFGPGTRLTVL.

This sequence joins TRBV29-1 and TRBJ2-7; TRBD1 matches 7 bases. With V trimmed by 4 bases and J by 0 bases, 9 bases remained unmatched. Looked up from germline, CDR1 is SQVTM and CDR2 is ANQGSEA. The length of the CDR3 is 15 residues. CDR3 in DNA: TGCAGCGTTGGGAGTACAGGGGCTCTCTCCTACGAGCAGTACTTC. This gives the protein CSVGSTGALSYEQYF.

The chain couples TRBV4-1 to TRBJ2-3, with D possibly matching TRBD2 (5 bases). Germline values: CDR1 MGHRA, CDR2 YSYEKL. Trimming removed 1 base at V and 3 bases at J, with 8 bases between. The CDR3 runs to 14 residues. The CDR3 region has the DNA TGCGCCAGCAGCCAAGCAACGGGAACAGATACGCAGTATTTT. Amino acids: CASSQATGTDTQYF.

This clone was detected a few times. The rearrangement uses TRBV19 and TRBJ2-2, with D tentatively TRBD1 (6 bases). The CDR3 is made up of 15 amino acids. V gave up 8 bases and J gave up 0 bases, with 13 bases separating them. From germline, CDR1 is LNHDA and CDR2 SQIVND (reference sequence). CDR3 region: CASGTGSTNTGELFF. In DNA, the CDR3 is TGTGCCAGTGGTACAGGGTCAACGAACACCGGGGAGCTGTTTTTT.

This chain joins TRBV7-2 and TRBJ1-1, with no clear D. From germline, CDR1 is SGHTA and CDR2 FQGNSA. The V and J ends lost 5 bases and 11 bases respectively, with 12 bases between them. The CDR3 runs to 11 residues. CDR3 nucleotide sequence: TGTGCCAGCAGCCCCGACCTGGGGGCTTTCTTT. It encodes CASSPDLGAFF.

This rearrangement joins TRBV6-4 to TRBJ1-1; D not resolved. Germline CDR1 reads MRHNA; CDR2 reads SNTAGT. Trimming removed 3 bases from V and 1 base from J, with 6 bases in between. The CDR3 has 13 residues. The CDR3 DNA follows: TGTGCCAGCAGTGAGACGGGGAACACTGAAGCTTTCTTT. Its protein product is CASSETGNTEAFF.

This chain uses TRBV4-3 with TRBJ2-7; perhaps TRBD1 as D (7 bases). The V end lost 0 bases, the J end lost 6 bases, and 15 bases lay between the germline ends. The length of the CDR3 is 15 residues. Germline assignment: CDR1 LGHNA and CDR2 YSLEER. DNA for the CDR3: TGCGCCAGCAGCCAAGATAGGAGGGGGCGCTTCGAGCAGTACTTC. Protein sequence: CASSQDRRGRFEQYF.

This clone was counted between two and nine times. This rearrangement joins TRBV9 to TRBJ2-7; maybe TRBD2 (5 bases). Germline CDR1 SGDLS, CDR2 YYNGEE. V lost 4 bases, J lost 5 bases, and 13 bases lay in between. The length of the CDR3 is 13 residues. For the CDR3, the DNA is TGTGCCAGCAGCCCTTCCGGAGGTAACGAGCAGTACTTC. Translation gives CASSPSGGNEQYF.

The CDR3 nucleotides are TGCAGCGTTTCGGAAGGACAGGATAATTCACCCCTCCACTTT. Its protein product is CSVSEGQDNSPLHF. The chain carries TRBV29-1 and TRBJ1-6; the match to TRBD1 covers 7 bases. From germline, CDR1 is SQVTM and CDR2 ANQGSEA. CDR3 length: 14 residues. Trimming cost V 5 bases and J 5 bases; bases outside gene matches: 6.

V gene TRBV7-9 combines with J gene TRBJ1-6; the D is unclear. CDR1 is SEHNR, CDR2 FQNEAQ, per germline (reference sequence). The ends were cut back, 5 bases at V and 13 bases at J, with 12 bases in the middle. The CDR3 loop spans 12 amino acids. CDR3 amino acids: CASSPRVGPLHF. In nucleotides, the CDR3 is TGTGCCAGCAGCCCAAGGGTGGGTCCCCTCCACTTT.

This chain uses TRBV6-5 with TRBJ2-7; 7 positions match TRBD1. V shed 4 bases and J 5 bases; nucleotides not matched to a gene: 8. Germline CDR1 MNHEY, CDR2 SVGAGI. This CDR3 region has 14 residues. CDR3 loop: CASSSRQGNHEQYF. The CDR3 coding sequence is TGTGCCAGCAGTTCCCGACAGGGAAATCACGAGCAGTACTTC.

There are a few counts of this clone. The chain employs TRBV6-5 and TRBJ2-7; 7 bases are shared with TRBD2. V shed 5 bases and J 2 bases; nucleotides not matched to a gene: 9. The germline gives CDR1 MNHEY, CDR2 SVGAGI. The CDR3 runs to 15 residues. This CDR3 is CASSGTGTIAYEQYF. The DNA of the CDR3 is TGTGCCAGCAGTGGTACCGGGACTATAGCCTACGAGCAGTACTTC.

This clone has only a few counts. This sequence joins TRBV7-2 and TRBJ1-2; no clear D gene. Germline V gives CDR1 SGHTA, CDR2 FQGNSA. This CDR3 is 12 amino acids long. Trimming pared 5 bases from V and 5 bases from J, leaving 9 bases between. The CDR3 region has the DNA TGTGCCAGCAGCCCCGAAGGGTATGGCTACACCTTC. It encodes CASSPEGYGYTF.

The chain links TRBV7-8 to TRBJ1-2, with D perhaps matching TRBD1 (5 bases). V lost 6 bases to trimming and J lost 5 bases, with 16 bases between them. In germline, CDR1 is SGHVS, CDR2 FQNEAQ. This CDR3 has 14 residues. The CDR3 DNA follows: TGTGCCAGCAGTCCCTCCGCAGGGCCTTATGGCTACACCTTC. Translating gives CASSPSAGPYGYTF.

This clone was seen only a few times. The genes are TRBV4-3 and TRBJ2-3; either TRBD1 or TRBD2 may fit D (5 bases each). The germline gives CDR1 LGHNA, CDR2 YSLEER. Trimming left V 0 bases short and J 6 bases short, with 13 bases between. The CDR3 contains 15 residues. The CDR3 spells CASSQEMGVGDTQYF. CDR3 in DNA: TGCGCCAGCAGCCAAGAAATGGGGGTCGGGGATACGCAGTATTTT.

The genes are TRBV5-4 and TRBJ2-3, with D unclear. The V gene's germline CDR1 is SGHNT and CDR2 YYREEE (reference sequence). Trimming left V 7 bases short and J 5 bases short, with 14 bases between. There are 13 residues in the CDR3. The CDR3 bases are TGTGCCAGCTCATTATTCGGCGAAGATACGCAGTATTTT. Translating gives CASSLFGEDTQYF.

The chain joins TRBV10-3 to TRBJ2-7; 11 bases fit TRBD1. V was clipped by 0 bases and J by 5 bases; unmatched bases: 6. The CDR3 has 16 amino acids. CDR1 and CDR2 (germline): ENHRY, SYGVKD. In DNA form, the CDR3 reads TGTGCCATCAGTGAGTCGGCGGGACAGGGGGTCGACGAGCAGTACTTC. Its translation is CAISESAGQGVDEQYF.

This chain joins TRBV7-6 and TRBJ1-2; 8 bases are shared with TRBD1. CDR1 is SGHVS, CDR2 FNYEAQ, per germline. The CDR3 length is 15 residues. V dropped 1 base and J dropped 3; count of bases not matched to a gene: 4. The CDR3 spells CASSLVAGGDYGYTF. CDR3 in DNA: TGTGCCAGCAGCTTAGTGGCAGGGGGCGACTATGGCTACACCTTC.